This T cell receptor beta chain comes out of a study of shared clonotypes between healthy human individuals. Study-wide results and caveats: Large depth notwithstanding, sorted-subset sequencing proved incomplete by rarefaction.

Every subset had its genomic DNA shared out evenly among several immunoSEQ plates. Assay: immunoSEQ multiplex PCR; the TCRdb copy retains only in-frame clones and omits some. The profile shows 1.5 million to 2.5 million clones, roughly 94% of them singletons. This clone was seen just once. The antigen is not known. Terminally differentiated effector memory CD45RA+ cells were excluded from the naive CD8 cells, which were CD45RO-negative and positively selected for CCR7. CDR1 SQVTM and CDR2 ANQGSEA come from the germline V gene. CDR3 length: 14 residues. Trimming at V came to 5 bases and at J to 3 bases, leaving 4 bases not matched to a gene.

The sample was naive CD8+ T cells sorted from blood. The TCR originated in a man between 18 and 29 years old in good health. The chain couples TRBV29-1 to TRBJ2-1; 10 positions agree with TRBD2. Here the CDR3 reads CSVPLAGFYNEQFF. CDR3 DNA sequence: TGCAGCGTTCCACTAGCGGGGTTCTACAATGAGCAGTTCTTC.